These 26 T cell receptor beta chains were all obtained from the same sample, sequenced in a study of CD8 T cell repertoires and HIV-1 epitope variants. No cognate antigen is known for these TCRs. Sequencing used immunoSEQ multiplex PCR; TCRdb keeps in-frame clones, though not all of them. Of some 4,300 clones listed, approximately 70% are singletons. Sequencing was performed on cultured CD8+ T cells derived from PBMCs. All receptors derive from a male donor with HIV.

The chain combines TRBV2 with TRBJ2-2, with D possibly matching TRBD1 (7 bases). Germline CDR1 and CDR2: SNHLY and FYNNEI. The CDR3 runs 19 residues. Trimming removed 1 base at V and 2 bases at J, with 20 bases between. The CDR3 protein is CASSEGRQGGFPNTGELFF. The CDR3 DNA reads TGTGCCAGCAGTGAAGGCCGACAGGGAGGCTTCCCTAACACCGGGGAGCTGTTTTTT.

The rearrangement uses TRBV5-1 and TRBJ2-7; no definite D call. Germline V gene data show CDR1 as SGHRS and CDR2 as YFSETQ. With 4 bases removed from V and 0 bases from J, the gap between germline ends came to 17 bases. This CDR3 has 16 amino acids. The CDR3, as DNA: TGCGCCAGCAGCCCTACACGGTCCCTAAGCTCCTACGAGCAGTACTTC. Protein product: CASSPTRSLSSYEQYF.

This chain connects TRBV28 to TRBJ2-7; 11 nucleotides line up with TRBD1. V shed 7 bases, J shed 2 bases, and the junction held 4 bases outside the gene matches. Germline lookup yields CDR1 MDHEN and CDR2 SYDVKM. The CDR3 contains 14 residues. This chain's CDR3 is CASNPGQGAYEQYF. The CDR3 nucleotides read TGTGCCAGCAATCCGGGACAGGGGGCCTACGAGCAGTACTTC.

The J gene is TRBJ2-1, the V gene TRBV6-5; 7 positions agree with TRBD1. This CDR3 region has 16 residues. J lost 1 base, V lost 4 bases, and 7 bases had no gene match. CDR1 and CDR2 (germline): MNHEY, SVGAGI. Here the CDR3 DNA reads TGTGCCAGCAGTTTATCACAGGGGATATCCTACAATGAGCAGTTCTTC. Amino acids: CASSLSQGISYNEQFF.

The J gene is TRBJ1-1, the V gene TRBV10-3; D call uncertain. V lost 0 bases, J lost 5 bases, and 10 bases lay in between. The CDR3 extends over 14 amino acids. Germline V gene lookup returns CDR1 ENHRY and CDR2 SYGVKD. Here the CDR3 DNA reads TGTGCCATCAGTGAGTCGGTTTCGGGTACTGAAGCTTTCTTT. The encoded protein is CAISESVSGTEAFF.

J is TRBJ1-1 and V is TRBV10-1; no definite D call. This CDR3 has 13 amino acids. V lost 7 bases and J lost 4, with 13 bases in between. CDR1 is WNHNN, CDR2 SYGVQD, per germline (reference sequence). Written as DNA, the CDR3 is TGCGCCAGCAATTCTAAACGGGCCACTGAAGCTTTCTTT. Residues: CASNSKRATEAFF.

V gene TRBV5-6 combines with J gene TRBJ2-2; D is possibly TRBD2 (5 bases). The CDR3 is 14 amino acids. CDR1 is SGHDT, CDR2 YYEEEE, per germline. V lost 4 bases and J 3 bases, leaving 10 bases between the germline ends. In DNA, the CDR3 is TGTGCCAGCAGCCCCGGGGTCTACACCGGGGAGCTGTTTTTT. Encoded protein: CASSPGVYTGELFF.

The chain combines TRBV18 with TRBJ1-1; maybe TRBD1 (6 bases). Trimming took off 6 bases at V and 0 bases at J, with 23 bases between the two ends. CDR1 is KGHSH and CDR2 is LQKENI in the germline V gene. The CDR3 loop spans 18 amino acids. CDR3 protein: CASSQRTAGITMNTEAFF. The CDR3 DNA is TGTGCCAGCTCTCAAAGGACAGCCGGAATAACCATGAACACTGAAGCTTTCTTT.

This clone was picked up a small number of times. The chain links TRBV5-1 to TRBJ2-7; D could derive from TRBD1 or TRBD2 (5 bases each). Germline V gene data show CDR1 as SGHRS and CDR2 as YFSETQ. The CDR3 covers 15 residues. V lost 2 bases, J lost 0 bases, and 12 bases lay in between. The CDR3 here is CASSFLTGPSYEQYF. The DNA for the CDR3 is TGCGCCAGCAGCTTTCTGACGGGACCCTCCTACGAGCAGTACTTC. Using reference TRBV5-1 and TRBJ2-7 for the parts outside the CDR3, the full variable domain is KAGVTQTPRYLIKTRGQQVTLSCSPISGHRSVSWYQQTPGQGLQFLFEYFSETQRNKGNFPGRFSGRQFSNSRSEMNVSTLELGDSALYLCASSFLTGPSYEQYFGPGTRLTVT.

The CDR3 region is CASSSPFGQVLPDNEQFF. Here the CDR3 DNA reads TGTGCCAGCAGCTCCCCCTTTGGACAGGTCCTCCCAGACAATGAGCAGTTCTTC. The chain joins TRBV7-8 to TRBJ2-1, with 7 positions matching TRBD1. Per the germline V gene, CDR1 is SGHVS and CDR2 is FQNEAQ. CDR3 size: 18 residues. V was clipped by 4 bases and J by 5 bases; unmatched bases: 17.

The genes are TRBV6-1 and TRBJ2-7; D uncertain. Germline loops: CDR1 MNHNS, CDR2 SASEGT. The CDR3 sequence is 13 residues long. Trimming removed 4 bases at V and 7 bases at J, with 14 bases between. CDR3 in amino acids: CASSALSTWEQYF. CDR3 nucleotides: TGTGCCAGCAGTGCCCTTTCTACGTGGGAGCAGTACTTC.

This clone has a handful of counts. The chain couples TRBV18 to TRBJ1-1; no clear D gene. The V gene lost 3 bases and the J gene lost 1 base, with 6 bases spanning the gap. Germline CDR1 and CDR2: KGHSH and LQKENI. The CDR3 contains 13 residues. This CDR3 is CASSPGANTEAFF. CDR3 nucleotide sequence: TGTGCCAGCTCACCTGGCGCGAACACTGAAGCTTTCTTT.

J is TRBJ2-5 and V is TRBV28, with a tentative D call TRBD2 (6 bases). The DNA matches TRBJ2-7 better at its end, which makes the J call doubtful. Germline V CDR1 and CDR2: MDHEN, SYDVKM. CDR3 length equals 13 residues. The CDR3 sequence is CASSLGGTYEQYF. The CDR3 DNA reads TGTGCCAGCAGTTTGGGGGGTACCTACGAGCAGTACTTC.

This rearrangement joins TRBV15 to TRBJ2-7, with a possible D match to TRBD2 (6 bases). With 1 base removed from V and 5 bases from J, the gap between germline ends came to 12 bases. Germline-derived CDR1 and CDR2 are LNHNV and YYDKDF (reference sequence). The CDR3 is 14 residues long. The CDR3 region has the DNA TGTGCCACCAGCAGAGCCGGAACGGGGGACGAGCAGTACTTC. Its translation: CATSRAGTGDEQYF.

This clone turned up a few times. The J gene is TRBJ1-5, the V gene TRBV28, with D unresolved. V lost 2 bases and J lost 2, with 4 bases in between. Germline V gene lookup returns CDR1 MDHEN and CDR2 SYDVKM. This CDR3 region has 13 residues. CDR3 nucleotide sequence: TGTGCCAGCAGTTTAACGGGCAATCAGCCCCAGCATTTT. Amino acid sequence: CASSLTGNQPQHF.

For this clone: At one end, the junction sequence differs from germline, possibly due to a read error. The chain carries TRBV7-9 and TRBJ1-2, with D unresolved. The CDR3 runs to 13 residues. Germline CDR1 and CDR2: SEHNR and FQNEAQ (reference sequence). The DNA for the CDR3 is TGTGTCAGCAGGTACTTCCCGAACTATGGCTACACCTTC. Protein: CVSRYFPNYGYTF.

This clone came up once. The genes are TRBV5-4 and TRBJ2-1; TRBD2 matches 7 bases. This CDR3 has 16 residues. With 6 bases clipped from V and 6 bases from J, the junction kept 15 bases outside the gene matches. The germline V gene has CDR1 SGHNT and CDR2 YYREEE (reference sequence). The CDR3 loop reads CASNPSGAGIRNEQFF. Written as DNA, the CDR3 is TGTGCCAGCAACCCCTCGGGAGCGGGGATACGCAATGAGCAGTTCTTC.

The rearrangement links TRBV4-1 to TRBJ2-1; perhaps D is TRBD1 or TRBD2 (5 bases each). The V gene's germline CDR1 is MGHRA and CDR2 YSYEKL. The CDR3 length is 18 residues. V lost 3 bases to trimming and J lost 0 bases, with 18 bases between them. CDR3: CASSHSIPGPSSYNEQFF. The CDR3 coding sequence is TGCGCCAGCAGCCATTCAATTCCGGGACCAAGCTCCTACAATGAGCAGTTCTTC.

The genes are TRBV12-2 and TRBJ1-6. TRBV12-2 is labeled a pseudogene. The length of the CDR3 is 15 residues. In DNA, the CDR3 is TGTGCAAGTCGCTTAGTAGCCTCGGGGGGGCCACCCCTCCACTTT. It yields the protein CASRLVASGGPPLHF.

This clone was observed a few times. This rearrangement joins TRBV28 to TRBJ2-1, with D perhaps TRBD2 (7 bases). Trimming took off 3 bases at V and 4 bases at J, with 13 bases between the two ends. CDR1 is MDHEN, CDR2 SYDVKM, per germline. The CDR3 totals 15 residues. For the CDR3, the DNA is TGTGCCAGCAGTTTCGAGGGGGGGCTTTACAATGAGCAGTTCTTC. Translation: CASSFEGGLYNEQFF.

The CDR3 coding sequence is TGTGCCAGTAGTATAGTTGGACTAGTCGCCGGGGAGCTGTTTTTT. Its translation is CASSIVGLVAGELFF. The V and J genes are TRBV19 and TRBJ2-2; TRBD2 matches 7 bases. The CDR3 consists of 15 residues. CDR1 and CDR2 (germline): LNHDA, SQIVND (reference sequence). V shed 1 base and J 6 bases; nucleotides not matched to a gene: 5. The entire variable domain, with the rest obtained from reference TRBV19 and TRBJ2-2, is as follows: DGGITQSPKYLFRKEGQNVTLSCEQNLNHDAMYWYRQDPGQGLRLIYYSQIVNDFQKGDIAEGYSVSREKKESFPLTVTSAQKNPTAFYLCASSIVGLVAGELFFGEGSRLTVL.

The chain employs TRBV6-4 and TRBJ2-5; tentatively, D is TRBD1 (6 bases). This CDR3 has 17 amino acids. Germline assignment: CDR1 MRHNA and CDR2 SNTAGT. V lost 3 bases to trimming and J lost 3 bases, with 20 bases between them. The CDR3 protein is CASSEIKAGAFKETQYF. The CDR3 region has the DNA TGTGCCAGCAGTGAAATTAAGGCAGGGGCGTTTAAAGAGACCCAGTACTTC.

The chain recombines TRBV4-3 with TRBJ2-2; D is ambiguous. The V and J ends lost 0 bases and 4 bases respectively, with 9 bases between them. This CDR3 has 15 amino acids. Germline CDR1 LGHNA, CDR2 YSLEER. CDR3 sequence (DNA): TGCGCCAGCAGCCAAGACAGACCGTTCACCGGGGAGCTGTTTTTT. The encoded protein is CASSQDRPFTGELFF.

J is TRBJ1-1 and V is TRBV6-5; 9 nucleotides match TRBD1. The germline V gene encodes CDR1 MNHEY and CDR2 SVGAGI. Trimming cost V 4 bases and J 3 bases; bases outside gene matches: 6. The CDR3 sequence is 15 residues long. The CDR3 reads CASSSGQGSHTEAFF. CDR3 coding DNA: TGTGCCAGCAGTTCGGGACAGGGTTCGCACACTGAAGCTTTCTTT.

The V and J genes are TRBV19 and TRBJ1-2; D gene unclear. The V gene's germline CDR1 is LNHDA and CDR2 SQIVND (reference sequence). V was shortened by 2 bases and J by 7 bases, with 8 bases between the two germline ends. The length of the CDR3 is 12 residues. The CDR3 protein is CASSINEVGYTF. As DNA, the CDR3 is TGTGCCAGTAGTATAAATGAGGTTGGCTACACCTTC.

The chain combines TRBV5-1 with TRBJ2-3, with 14 bases aligning to TRBD2. Germline CDR1 reads SGHRS; CDR2 reads YFSETQ. V shed 4 bases, J shed 4 bases, and the junction held 8 bases outside the gene matches. The CDR3 runs to 17 residues. The CDR3 DNA follows: TGCGCCAGCAGCGCACGACTAGCGGGAGGGGCCCCAGATACGCAGTATTTT. This codes for CASSARLAGGAPDTQYF.